Listed below are T cell receptor beta chains from one sample, sequenced in a study of cytomegalovirus exposure and HLA in healthy donors. The method was immunoSEQ multiplex PCR; TCRdb's version includes in-frame clones alone and lacks a portion of them. In the table there are more than 85,000 clones, over 70% of which are singletons. Sequenced sample: PBMCs. Receptor source: a male donor in good health and CMV-seronegative. Both conserved end residues are part of each CDR3.

cdr3_length j_call v_call cdr3_aa
17 TRBJ2-7 TRBV5-1 CASSWGLAGGPGTEQYF
16 TRBJ2-7 TRBV11-3 CASSTREGTGYHEQYF
14 TRBJ1-2 TRBV6-6 CASTPRSSRDGYTF
14 TRBJ2-2 TRBV30 CAWSNGSEVGELFF
13 TRBJ2-3 TRBV6-1 CASGGASTDTQYF
15 TRBJ2-1 TRBV7-3 CASSPGISSYNEQFF
15 TRBJ1-4 TRBV6-6 CASSYSRQGAEKLFF
13 TRBJ1-2 TRBV29-1 CSVEVPVGGGYTF
16 TRBJ2-1 TRBV7-6 CASSSFSRSSYNEQFF
16 TRBJ2-1 TRBV12-5 CASGLVLAGGLGEQFF
15 TRBJ1-5 TRBV19 CASSNPSAGVQPQHF
14 TRBJ2-7 TRBV7-2 CASSFASGPYEQYF
13 TRBJ2-3 TRBV5-1 CASSEMSTDTQYF
13 TRBJ2-7 TRBV27 CASSLAGSYEQYF
16 TRBJ2-3 TRBV4-1 CASSQGWEVGTDTQYF
15 TRBJ2-7 TRBV28 CASQTSGRITNEQYF
14 TRBJ2-7 TRBV15 CATSRERQGYEQYF
12 TRBJ1-5 TRBV15 CATSRDGRIEHF
15 TRBJ2-2 TRBV18 CASSTGQANTGELFF
13 TRBJ2-5 TRBV7-8 CASKWTGQETQYF
16 TRBJ2-7 TRBV9 CASSPRTSGRSHEQYF
13 TRBJ2-7 TRBV27 CASSLYLGYEQYF
15 TRBJ1-1 TRBV19 CASSIGDRYNTEAFF
14 TRBJ2-5 TRBV5-6 CASTPQGGQETQYF
14 TRBJ2-1 TRBV7-2 CASSPLESHNEQFF
14 TRBJ2-5 TRBV27 CASSPTPWVETQYF
19 TRBJ2-2 TRBV27 CASSSRLAGGYRGTGELFF
13 TRBJ2-3 TRBV2 CASGTGGEDTQYF
17 TRBJ1-1 TRBV13 CASSIRGRGIGNTEAFF
13 TRBJ1-5 TRBV30 CAWSLGGNQPQHF
14 TRBJ2-7 TRBV7-9 CASSLLAGAYEQYF
16 TRBJ1-4 TRBV7-9 CASSPPRGRTNEKLFF
15 TRBJ1-2 TRBV7-9 CASSFSTGMDYGYTF
12 TRBJ2-5 TRBV10-3 CAISGSQETQYF
16 TRBJ2-5 TRBV9 CASSETPGQGGETQYF
15 TRBJ1-1 TRBV7-2 CASSSGTGLNTEAFF
14 TRBJ1-5 TRBV6-4 CASSFGSSNQPQHF
15 TRBJ2-5 TRBV5-1 CASWPGLGVQETQYF
14 TRBJ1-1 TRBV4-3 CASSQDPLNTEAFF
15 TRBJ2-7 TRBV9 CASSVGASSSYEQYF
15 TRBJ2-2 TRBV9 CASSVQGTNTGELFF
14 TRBJ1-5 TRBV2 CASSVQGYNQPQHF
16 TRBJ2-2 TRBV19 CASANPRGQVAGELFF
18 - TRBV4-1 CASSQLSGTSGSSYEQYF
16 TRBJ2-2 TRBV28 CASSHGTFMNTGELFF
16 TRBJ2-7 TRBV27 CASAPRQGISPYEQYF
13 TRBJ2-1 TRBV11-3 CASSPAPTNEQFF